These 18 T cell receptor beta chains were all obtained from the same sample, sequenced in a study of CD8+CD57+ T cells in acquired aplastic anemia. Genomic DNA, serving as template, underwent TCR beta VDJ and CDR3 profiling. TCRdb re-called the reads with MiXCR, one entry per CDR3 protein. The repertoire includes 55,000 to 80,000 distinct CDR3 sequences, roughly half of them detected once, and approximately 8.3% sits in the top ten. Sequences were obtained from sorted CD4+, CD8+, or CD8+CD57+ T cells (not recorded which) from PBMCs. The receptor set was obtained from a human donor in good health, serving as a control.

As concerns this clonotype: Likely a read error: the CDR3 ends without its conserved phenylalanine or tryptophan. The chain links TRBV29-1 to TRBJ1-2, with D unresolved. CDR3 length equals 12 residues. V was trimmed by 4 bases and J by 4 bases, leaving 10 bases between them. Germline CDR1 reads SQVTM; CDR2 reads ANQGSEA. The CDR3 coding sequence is TGCAGCGTTGTACACCTGCTCTATGGCTACACCCTC. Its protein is CSVVHLLYGYTL.

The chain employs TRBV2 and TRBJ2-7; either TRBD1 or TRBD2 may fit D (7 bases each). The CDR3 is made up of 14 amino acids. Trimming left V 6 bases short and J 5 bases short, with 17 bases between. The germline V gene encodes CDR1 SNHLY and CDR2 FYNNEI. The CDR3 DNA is TGTGCCAGCAGCCCAGGGGGGGGCCGGAACGAGCAGTACTTC. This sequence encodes CASSPGGGRNEQYF.

The CDR3 is CASSDHGGLGEQYF. CDR3 sequence (DNA): TGTGCCAGCAGTGATCATGGGGGATTGGGGGAGCAGTACTTC. The chain combines TRBV25-1 with TRBJ2-7, with D perhaps matching TRBD1 or TRBD2 (5 bases each). The CDR3 loop spans 14 amino acids. The germline V gene has CDR1 MGHDK and CDR2 SYGVNS. The ends were cut back, 3 bases at V and 7 bases at J, with 16 bases in the middle.

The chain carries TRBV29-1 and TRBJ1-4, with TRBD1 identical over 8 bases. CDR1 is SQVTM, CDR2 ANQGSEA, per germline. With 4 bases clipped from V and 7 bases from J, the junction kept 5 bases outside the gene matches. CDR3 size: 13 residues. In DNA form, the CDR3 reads TGCAGCGTTGGGGCAGGGGGCAGTGAAAAACTGTTTTTT. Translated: CSVGAGGSEKLFF.

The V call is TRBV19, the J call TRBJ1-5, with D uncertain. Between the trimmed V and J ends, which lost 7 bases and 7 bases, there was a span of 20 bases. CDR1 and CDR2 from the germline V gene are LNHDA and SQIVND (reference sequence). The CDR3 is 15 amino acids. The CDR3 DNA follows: TGTGCCAGTACCAGTGTGGAGGGAGGACGACAGCCCCAGCATTTT. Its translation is CASTSVEGGRQPQHF.

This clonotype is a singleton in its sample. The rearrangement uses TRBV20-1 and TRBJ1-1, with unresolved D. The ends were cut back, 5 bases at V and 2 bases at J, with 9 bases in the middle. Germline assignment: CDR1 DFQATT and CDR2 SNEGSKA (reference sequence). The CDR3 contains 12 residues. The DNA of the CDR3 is TGCAGTGCTCGACAAGTTAACACTGAAGCTTTCTTT. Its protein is CSARQVNTEAFF.

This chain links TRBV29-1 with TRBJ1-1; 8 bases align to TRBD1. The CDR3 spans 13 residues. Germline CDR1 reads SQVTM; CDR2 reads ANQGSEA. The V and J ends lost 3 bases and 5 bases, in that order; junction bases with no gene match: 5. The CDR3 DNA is TGCAGCGTTGAGGTGGACAGGGCAACTGAAGCTTTCTTT. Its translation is CSVEVDRATEAFF.

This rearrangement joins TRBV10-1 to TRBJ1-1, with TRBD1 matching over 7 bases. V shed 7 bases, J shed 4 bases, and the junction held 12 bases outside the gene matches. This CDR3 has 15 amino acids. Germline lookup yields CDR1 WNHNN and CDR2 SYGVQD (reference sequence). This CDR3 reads CASIPSLSGGTEAFF. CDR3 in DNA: TGCGCCAGCATCCCTAGCCTGTCAGGGGGCACTGAAGCTTTCTTT.

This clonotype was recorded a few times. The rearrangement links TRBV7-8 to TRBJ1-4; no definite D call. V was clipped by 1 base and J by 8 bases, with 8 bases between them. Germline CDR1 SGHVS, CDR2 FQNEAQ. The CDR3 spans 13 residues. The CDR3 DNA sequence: TGTGCCAGCAGCTTAGGAGGCGAAGAAAAACTGTTTTTT. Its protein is CASSLGGEEKLFF.

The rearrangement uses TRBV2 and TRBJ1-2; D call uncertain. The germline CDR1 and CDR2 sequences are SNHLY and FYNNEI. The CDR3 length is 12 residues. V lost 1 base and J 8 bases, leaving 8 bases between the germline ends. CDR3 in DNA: TGTGCCAGCAGTGAAGGAGCGGGAGGCTACACCTTC. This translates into CASSEGAGGYTF.

The CDR3 DNA follows: TGTGCCATCAAAGCGGGGGAGTACGAGCAGTACTTC. It is translated as CAIKAGEYEQYF. V gene TRBV10-3 combines with J gene TRBJ2-7; 8 bases align to TRBD2. The germline V gene encodes CDR1 ENHRY and CDR2 SYGVKD. The CDR3 is made up of 12 amino acids. The trim removed 7 bases at V and 4 bases at J, leaving 3 bases unmatched.

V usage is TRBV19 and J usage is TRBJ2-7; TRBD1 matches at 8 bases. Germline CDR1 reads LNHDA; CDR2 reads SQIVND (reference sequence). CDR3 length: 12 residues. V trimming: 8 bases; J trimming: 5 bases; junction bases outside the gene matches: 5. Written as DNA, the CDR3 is TGTGCCAGTCAACAGGGGGTCAACGAGCAGTACTTC. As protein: CASQQGVNEQYF.

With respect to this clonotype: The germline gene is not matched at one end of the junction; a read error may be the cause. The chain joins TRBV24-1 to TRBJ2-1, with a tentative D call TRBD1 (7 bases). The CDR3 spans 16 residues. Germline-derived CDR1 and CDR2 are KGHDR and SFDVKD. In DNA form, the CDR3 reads TGTGCCACCAGTGATCCAGGGGGGAGGTCCTACAATGAGCAATTCTTC. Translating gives CATSDPGGRSYNEQFF.

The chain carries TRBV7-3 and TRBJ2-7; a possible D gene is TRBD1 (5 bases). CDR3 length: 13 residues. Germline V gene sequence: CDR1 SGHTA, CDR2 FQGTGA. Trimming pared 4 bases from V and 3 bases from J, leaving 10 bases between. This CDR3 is CASSSNGHYEQYF. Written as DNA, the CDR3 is TGTGCCAGCAGCTCCAACGGACACTACGAGCAGTACTTC.

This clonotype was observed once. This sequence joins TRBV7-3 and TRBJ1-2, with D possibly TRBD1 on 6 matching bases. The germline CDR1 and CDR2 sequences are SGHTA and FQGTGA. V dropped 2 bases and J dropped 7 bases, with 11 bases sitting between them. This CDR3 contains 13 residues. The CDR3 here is CASSLQGQGGYTF. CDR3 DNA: TGTGCCAGCAGCTTACAGGGGCAGGGTGGCTACACCTTC.

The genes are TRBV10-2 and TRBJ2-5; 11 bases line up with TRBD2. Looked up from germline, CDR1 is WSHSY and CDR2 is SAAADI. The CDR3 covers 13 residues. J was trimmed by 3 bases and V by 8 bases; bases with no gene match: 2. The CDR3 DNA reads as TGCGCCAGCGGGGGACTAGCGGAAGAGACCCAGTACTTC. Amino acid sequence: CASGGLAEETQYF.

The chain's CDR3 is CSARADSSNYGYTF. CDR3 DNA sequence: TGCAGTGCTAGAGCGGACAGCTCTAACTATGGCTACACCTTC. The V gene is TRBV20-1, the J gene TRBJ1-2; a weak D match, TRBD1 (6 bases). Germline lookup yields CDR1 DFQATT and CDR2 SNEGSKA (reference sequence). The ends were cut back, 1 base at V and 0 bases at J, with 9 bases in the middle. The CDR3 has 14 residues.

The CDR3: CSVLMRTYEQYF. The CDR3 DNA sequence: TGCAGCGTTCTTATGAGAACCTACGAGCAGTACTTC. The chain uses TRBV29-1 and TRBJ2-7; no clear D gene. Deletions cut 5 bases from V and 2 bases from J, with 10 bases between. The CDR3 consists of 12 residues. CDR1 SQVTM and CDR2 ANQGSEA come from the germline V gene.